This TCR beta chain was sequenced during a study of blood T cell repertoires in COVID-19. Overall study context: Samples taken during acute and convalescent COVID-19 were collected in the United States, Italy and Spain. T cells, B-cell-depleted T cells, or PBMCs provided the cDNA or gDNA that served as material.

CDR1 SGHTA and CDR2 FQGNSA come from the germline V gene. The CDR3 totals 15 residues. The trim removed 8 bases at V and 10 bases at J, leaving 15 bases unmatched. TCRdb keeps only in-frame clones here, not all; method: immunoSEQ multiplex PCR. The sample includes about 110,000 clones, around 80% seen only once; the top ten take almost 4.5%. The chain carries TRBV7-2 and TRBJ2-3; 10 bases are shared with TRBD2. This clonotype was obtained from a human donor in a cohort sampled during active or convalescent COVID-19. The sequenced material came from peripheral blood. CDR3 residues: CASSPGLATRGAQYF. CDR3 sequence (DNA): TGTGCCAGCTCGCCGGGACTAGCGACCCGAGGGGCGCAGTATTTT.